One and the same sample provided the 4 T cell receptor beta chains below, sequenced in a study of identical twins. MiXCR was run by TCRdb on the 5' RACE reads, yielding one entry per CDR3 protein. The sample carries fewer than 900,000 distinct CDR3 sequences, 15% to 20% recorded once. In addition, the sample was reused for a study of T cells expressing NK-cell markers.

The sequenced sample consisted of PBMCs. These receptors came from a woman aged 18 to 35 in good health.

This clonotype appeared a few times. A clone one base away is much larger, so this may be a read error. V usage is TRBV7-9 and J usage is TRBJ2-5; the D call may be TRBD1 or TRBD2 (5 bases each). Germline V gives CDR1 SEHNR, CDR2 FQNEAQ (reference sequence). Trimming took off 4 bases at V and 7 bases at J, with 10 bases between the two ends. This CDR3 contains 12 residues. The CDR3 bases are TGTGCCAGCAGCTCAGAGAGGGGGACCCAGTACTTC. Amino acid sequence: CASSSERGTQYF.

The CDR3 DNA reads TGTGCCAGCAGTTACTTTGGCGGGAGTGTGGTAGATACGCAGTATTTT. As protein: CASSYFGGSVVDTQYF. V and J are TRBV6-2 or TRBV6-3 and TRBJ2-3; 7 bases map to TRBD2. The CDR3 contains 16 residues. The trim removed 1 base at V and 5 bases at J, leaving 9 bases unmatched. Germline V CDR1 and CDR2: MNHEY, SVGEGT.

This clonotype was counted only a few times. V is TRBV5-1 and J is TRBJ1-1, with 7 positions matching TRBD1. Germline V gene lookup returns CDR1 SGHRS and CDR2 YFSETQ. With V trimmed by 4 bases and J by 8 bases, 8 bases remained unmatched. The CDR3 is 13 amino acids. The CDR3, as DNA: TGCGCCAGCAGCGCATTGGAACAGGGGGAAGCTTTCTTT. Its translation: CASSALEQGEAFF.

The table lists this clonotype with a few counts. The chain links TRBV5-4 to TRBJ1-4; no reliable D call. The germline V and J ends were trimmed by 6 bases and 2 bases, with 11 bases remaining between them. Per germline, CDR1 SGHNT and CDR2 YYREEE (reference sequence). The CDR3 consists of 14 residues. Here the CDR3 reads CASTTSITNEKLFF. The CDR3 DNA sequence: TGTGCCAGCACCACCAGTATCACTAATGAAAAACTGTTTTTT.